This T cell receptor beta chain was recovered during a study of OX40 agonist ivuxolimab in advanced cancers. In the study overall: Patients were roughly 83% male with ages roughly 20 to 90, mean approximately 62. Findings and caveats of the study: Near-lowest levels of clonal expansion characterized partial responders at 0.1-3.0 mg/kg.

Patients were excluded for autoimmune disease history or systemic immunosuppression. A note on this clone: The antigen is unknown.

Only in-frame clones appear in the TCRdb table, and some are missing; sequencing was by immunoSEQ multiplex PCR. The data show about 58,000 clones, roughly 85% seen once. Germline-derived CDR1 and CDR2 are ENHRY and SYGVKD. V was shortened by 0 bases and J by 5 bases, with 10 bases between the two germline ends. The CDR3 covers 15 residues. This clonotype was sampled from an adult with an advanced solid tumor such as melanoma, head and neck, liver or kidney cancer. The material sequenced was CD4+ or CD8+ T cells sorted from blood, taken in a trial of the OX40 agonist ivuxolimab. This chain links TRBV10-3 with TRBJ1-4; no definite D call. Here the CDR3 reads CAISESRQRNEKLFF. The CDR3 bases are TGTGCCATCAGTGAGTCAAGGCAGCGAAATGAAAAACTGTTTTTT.